A selection of T cell receptor beta chains follows, all from one sample in a study of blood T cell repertoires in COVID-19. Clones were read by immunoSEQ multiplex PCR, and TCRdb kept only the in-frame ones, dropping some. The sample shows about 250,000 clones, around nine tenths of them seen only once. Sequenced sample: peripheral blood. The receptors originated from a woman aged 55-70 years who had recovered from COVID-19. The CDR3 runs from the conserved cysteine through the conserved F or W. The D gene is left open where the match is weak. Clone sizes are given selectively: once, few, many, or a class where the clone is expanded.

v_gene,j_gene,d_gene,abundance,CDR3nt,CDR3aa
TRBV4-1,TRBJ2-5,TRBD2,.,TGCGCCAGCAGCCACGGGACTAGCGGGGGTTTCCAAGAGACCCAGTACTTC,CASSHGTSGGFQETQYF
TRBV6-5,TRBJ1-2,.,.,TGTGCCAGCAGTTACTCGGGCGGGACGTATGGCTACACCTTC,CASSYSGGTYGYTF
TRBV18,TRBJ1-6,TRBD1,.,TGTGCCAGCTGGACAGGCCCGAACCAAAATTCACCCCTCCACTTT,CASWTGPNQNSPLHF
TRBV5-1,TRBJ2-5,TRBD2,.,TGCGCCAGCAGCCCTAGCGGGGGGGAAGAGACCCAGTACTTC,CASSPSGGEETQYF
TRBV9,TRBJ1-2,.,.,TGTGCCAGCAGCGTAGGGGGGACAACAAGGGGCTACACCTTC,CASSVGGTTRGYTF
TRBV4-1,TRBJ1-2,TRBD1,.,TGCGCCAGCAGCCAAGAGGGGACAGTCCGTTCCAACTATGGCTACACCTTC,CASSQEGTVRSNYGYTF
TRBV20-1,TRBJ1-3,.,.,TGCAGTGCTAGTGACTCGTTCTCTGGAAACACCATATATTTT,CSASDSFSGNTIYF
TRBV11-2,TRBJ1-4,.,.,TGTGCCAGCAGCCCTGACAGGAATGAAAAACTGTTTTTT,CASSPDRNEKLFF
TRBV9,TRBJ2-2,TRBD2,.,TGTGCCAGCAGTCCACCCCCGAGCGGGGGGTTTACCGGGGAGCTGTTTTTT,CASSPPPSGGFTGELFF
TRBV29-1,TRBJ1-3,TRBD1,.,TGCAGCGTTCTCGCCTCCGGACAGGGGGCAGCTGGAAACACCATATATTTT,CSVLASGQGAAGNTIYF
TRBV7-2,TRBJ2-3,.,.,TGTGCCAGCAGCTTAGGCCAGGGTAGAACAGATACGCAGTATTTT,CASSLGQGRTDTQYF
TRBV5-6,TRBJ1-5,.,few,TGTGCCAGCAGCCCGAGGGTTGTCGGTCAGCCCCAGCATTTT,CASSPRVVGQPQHF
TRBV10-3,TRBJ2-7,.,.,TGTGCCATCAGTTTGACAGGCTACTCCTACGAGCAGTACTTC,CAISLTGYSYEQYF
TRBV28,TRBJ1-6,.,.,TGTGCCAGCAGTTGGAGGACCACAAATTCACCCCTCCACTTT,CASSWRTTNSPLHF
TRBV19,TRBJ2-1,TRBD2,.,TGTGCCAGTAGCATAGGGACTAGCGGGTACAATGAGCAGTTCTTC,CASSIGTSGYNEQFF
TRBV29-1,TRBJ2-1,TRBD1,.,TGCAGTGGACAGGACCATGAGCAGTTCTTC,CSGQDHEQFF
TRBV11-1,TRBJ1-1,TRBD1,.,TGTGCCAGCACCGAGGACAGGGGTGGGACTGAAGCTTTCTTT,CASTEDRGGTEAFF
TRBV2,TRBJ2-5,TRBD1,.,TGTGCCAGCAGTCAGCAGGGGGCAGGGGGAGAGACCCAGTACTTC,CASSQQGAGGETQYF
TRBV3-1/TRBV3-2,TRBJ2-7,TRBD1,.,TGTGCCAGCAGCGCCGGGACAGGGCCCTACGAGCAGTACTTC,CASSAGTGPYEQYF
TRBV5-4,TRBJ2-1,TRBD2,few,TGTGCCAGCAGTCTAAGCGGGAGCGCCTACAATGAGCAGTTCTTC,CASSLSGSAYNEQFF
TRBV18,TRBJ2-7,TRBD2,once,TGTGCCAGCTCACCACTTAATAGCGGGAACTACCACTCCTACGAGCAGTACTTC,CASSPLNSGNYHSYEQYF
TRBV5-1,TRBJ2-2,.,.,TGCGCCAGCAGCGGCGGGGTTACGAACACCGGGGAGCTGTTTTTT,CASSGGVTNTGELFF
TRBV23-1,TRBJ1-2,.,once,TGCGCCAGCATTTCAGTTACTAACTATGGCTACACCTTC,CASISVTNYGYTF
TRBV18,TRBJ1-1,TRBD1,few,TGTGCCAGCTCACCGACGGGACAGGGAAACACTGAAGCTTTCTTT,CASSPTGQGNTEAFF
TRBV4-3,TRBJ1-3,TRBD1,.,TGCGCCAGCAGCCAAACAGGGGGCTCGGGAAACACCATATATTTT,CASSQTGGSGNTIYF
TRBV28,TRBJ1-2,.,.,TGTGCCAGCAGATCTCCAGGGGCGCCCGGCTACACCTTC,CASRSPGAPGYTF
TRBV7-9,TRBJ2-7,TRBD1,.,TGTGCCAGCAGCTTTACCGGGACAGGGTCCGAGCAGTACTTC,CASSFTGTGSEQYF
TRBV23-1,TRBJ1-3,.,.,TGCGCCAGCAGTCGGGGAGGGGGGGTCTCTGGAAACACCATATATTTT,CASSRGGGVSGNTIYF
TRBV7-4,TRBJ2-4,TRBD1,.,TGTGCCAGCAGCTCGACAGGGAATTGGGACATTCAGTACTTC,CASSSTGNWDIQYF
TRBV27,TRBJ2-3,.,few,TGTGCCAGCAGTTGGAGGGAAAGTCACACAGATACGCAGTATTTT,CASSWRESHTDTQYF
TRBV11-1,TRBJ2-7,TRBD1,.,TGTGCCAGCAGCGACCGGGACAGGATCTCCTACGAGCAGTACTTC,CASSDRDRISYEQYF
TRBV9,TRBJ1-1,TRBD1,once,TGTGCCAGCAGCACCTACTCACAGGGGGCTACTGAAGCTTTCTTT,CASSTYSQGATEAFF
TRBV18,TRBJ2-5,.,.,TGTGCCAGCTCACCACCTTGGGCCGCCGTTGGGACCCAGTACTTC,CASSPPWAAVGTQYF
TRBV6-5,TRBJ1-1,TRBD1,.,TGTGCCAGCGGGGACAGGGGGCGAAGGAACACTGAAGCTTTCTTT,CASGDRGRRNTEAFF
TRBV7-9,TRBJ1-4,.,.,TGTGCCAGCAGCCAGACGACAGCGCGGAGTAATGAAAAACTGTTTTTT,CASSQTTARSNEKLFF
TRBV7-9,TRBJ1-1,TRBD1,.,TGTGCCAGCAGCCCGCGACAGGGGAGGTCGGGCACTGAAGCTTTCTTT,CASSPRQGRSGTEAFF
TRBV4-1,TRBJ1-2,.,.,TGCGCCAGCACCAAGCAGGAGGGCCCGGAGGGCTATGGCTACACCTTC,CASTKQEGPEGYGYTF
TRBV6-5,TRBJ2-5,.,.,TGTGCCAGCAGGCCTAGGGGGCAAGAGACCCAGTACTTC,CASRPRGQETQYF
TRBV19,TRBJ1-3,TRBD1,.,TGTGCCAGTAGTCCGACAGGGGAGGAAAACACCATATATTTT,CASSPTGEENTIYF
TRBV20-1,TRBJ2-5,.,.,TGCAGTGCTAGTAATCAACCCAGGGGCCAAGAGACCCAGTACTTC,CSASNQPRGQETQYF
TRBV2,TRBJ2-2,TRBD2,few,TGTGCCAGCACCTCCACTAGCGCCGACACCGGGGAGCTGTTTTTT,CASTSTSADTGELFF
TRBV6-6,TRBJ1-1,.,.,TGTGCCAGCAGTTTATCGACAAACCGTAACACTGAAGCTTTCTTT,CASSLSTNRNTEAFF
TRBV9,TRBJ2-4,TRBD2,.,TGTGCCAGCAGCGTAGAGGGTTCCAGCGGGGGTCTAGCCAAAAACATTCAGTACTTC,CASSVEGSSGGLAKNIQYF
TRBV21-1,TRBJ1-2,.,.,TGTGCCAGCAGCAACTTAGACAGGGATCCTTCCTATGGCTACACCTTC,CASSNLDRDPSYGYTF
TRBV3-1/TRBV3-2,TRBJ2-3,.,few,TGTGCCAGCAGTCCTAGCGGCACAGATACGCAGTATTTT,CASSPSGTDTQYF
TRBV6-4,TRBJ2-3,TRBD1,.,TGTGCCAGCAGACAAGCGACAGGGAGCACAGATACGCAGTATTTT,CASRQATGSTDTQYF
TRBV5-1,TRBJ1-1,.,.,TGCGCCAGCAGGGCCGCCGGTTCACGGCGGAACGCTGAAGCTTTCTTT,CASRAAGSRRNAEAFF
TRBV2,TRBJ1-5,TRBD1,.,TGTGCCAGCCAGGGGACAGCCGCTTCTCAGCCCCAGCATTTT,CASQGTAASQPQHF
TRBV2,TRBJ2-7,TRBD1,.,TGTGCCAGCAGTGCGACAGGGGCAGTGGACGAGCAGTACTTC,CASSATGAVDEQYF